This TCR beta chain was sequenced during a study of cytomegalovirus exposure and HLA in healthy donors. Overall study results and limits: The CMV antigen specificity of a few CMV-associated chains was confirmed through in vitro analysis. High sensitivity and specificity were reportedly achieved when the classifier diagnosed cytomegalovirus status.

The V and J ends lost 6 bases and 8 bases respectively, with 19 bases between them. This CDR3 has 14 residues. Germline CDR1 reads MNHEY; CDR2 reads SVGAGI. Sequenced by immunoSEQ multiplex PCR; TCRdb stores in-frame clones only, minus some. The table lists some 260,000 clones, less than 95% of them singletons. Points on this clone: The target antigen is unknown.

Source material: PBMCs. This clonotype was sampled from a woman in her 30s in good health and CMV-seronegative. This chain joins TRBV6-5 and TRBJ1-1; D remains ambiguous. DNA for the CDR3: TGTGCCAGCAGCCCGAGAGGAGCCGGCGGGGAAGCTTTCTTT. Encoded protein: CASSPRGAGGEAFF.